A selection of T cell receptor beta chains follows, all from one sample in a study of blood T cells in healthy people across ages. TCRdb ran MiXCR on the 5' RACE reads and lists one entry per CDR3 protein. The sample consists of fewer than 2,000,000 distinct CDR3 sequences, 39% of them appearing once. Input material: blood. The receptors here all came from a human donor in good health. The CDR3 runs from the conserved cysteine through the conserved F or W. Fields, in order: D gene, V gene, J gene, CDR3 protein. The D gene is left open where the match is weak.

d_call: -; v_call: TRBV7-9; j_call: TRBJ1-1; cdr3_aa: CASSYPRAGIRGEAFF
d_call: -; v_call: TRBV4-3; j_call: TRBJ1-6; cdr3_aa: CASSQEESSPLHF
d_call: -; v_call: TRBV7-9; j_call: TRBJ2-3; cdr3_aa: CASNFPTDTQYF
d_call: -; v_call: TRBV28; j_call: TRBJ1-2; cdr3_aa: CASSSPDPRKYTNYGYTF
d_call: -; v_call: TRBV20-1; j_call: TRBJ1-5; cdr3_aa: CSASRQNNQPQHF
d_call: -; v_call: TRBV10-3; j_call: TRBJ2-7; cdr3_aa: CAISVRGQGDYEQYF
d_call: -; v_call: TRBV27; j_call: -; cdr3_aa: CASSWGLDTIHEQYF
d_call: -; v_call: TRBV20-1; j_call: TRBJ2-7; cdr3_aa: CSALTGDGAYEQYF
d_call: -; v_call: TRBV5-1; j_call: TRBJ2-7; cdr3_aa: CASSFLGGILDEQYF
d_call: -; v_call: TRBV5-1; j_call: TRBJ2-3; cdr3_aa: CASSLGGSVSTDTQYF
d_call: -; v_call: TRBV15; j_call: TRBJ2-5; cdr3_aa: CATSRAMPPWETQYF
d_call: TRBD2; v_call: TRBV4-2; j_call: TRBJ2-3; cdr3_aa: CASSQDSSGGADTQYF
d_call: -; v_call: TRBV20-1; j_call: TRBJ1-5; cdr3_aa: CSARDRHGIGSNQPQHF
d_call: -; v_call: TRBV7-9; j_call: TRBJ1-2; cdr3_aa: CASREDSRYGYTF